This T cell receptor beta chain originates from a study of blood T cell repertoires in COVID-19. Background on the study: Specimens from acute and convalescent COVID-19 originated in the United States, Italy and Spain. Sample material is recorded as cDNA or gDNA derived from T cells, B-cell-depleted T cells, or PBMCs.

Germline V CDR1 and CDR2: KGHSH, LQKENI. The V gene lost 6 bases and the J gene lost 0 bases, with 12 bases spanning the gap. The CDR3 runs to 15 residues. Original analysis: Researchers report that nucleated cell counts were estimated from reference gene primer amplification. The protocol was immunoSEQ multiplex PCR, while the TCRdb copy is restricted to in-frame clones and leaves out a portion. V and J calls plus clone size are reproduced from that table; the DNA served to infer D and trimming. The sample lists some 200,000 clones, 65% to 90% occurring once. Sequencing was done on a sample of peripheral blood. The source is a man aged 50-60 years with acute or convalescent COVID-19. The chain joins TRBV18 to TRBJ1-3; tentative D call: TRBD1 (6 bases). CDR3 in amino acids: CASSLDRPSGNTIYF. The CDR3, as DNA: TGTGCCAGCTCTCTCGACAGGCCCTCTGGAAACACCATATATTTT.